Listed below are T cell receptor beta chains from one sample, sequenced in a study of PD-1 blockade in classical Hodgkin lymphoma. Profiled with immunoSEQ multiplex PCR; TCRdb holds only in-frame clones, not every one. This sample has 150,000 or so clones, with approximately 72% found just once. Specimen: peripheral blood mononuclear cells (PBMCs), collected before the second cycle of nivolumab. These receptors all come from a human donor with classical Hodgkin lymphoma. Each CDR3 is given with its conserved first and last residue.

TRBV19,TRBJ1-2,CASRVANYGYTF
TRBV10-3,TRBJ2-7,CAISESLDSYEQYF
TRBV6-5,TRBJ2-2,CASSYSARRTGELFF
TRBV6-6,TRBJ2-2,CASRPTGANTGELFF
TRBV21-1,TRBJ2-7,CASSKTSGPPDPHEQYF
TRBV6-1,TRBJ1-1,CASSEAGLNTEAFF
TRBV19,TRBJ1-2,CASSRGVDYGYTF
TRBV6-8,TRBJ2-4,CASSGKNIQYF
TRBV4-1,TRBJ2-7,CASSQEQISYEQYF
TRBV5-5,TRBJ2-7,CASSLLPQTYEQYF
TRBV27,TRBJ2-1,CASSQFGGRIEQFF
TRBV25-1,TRBJ2-5,CASSGGPQGTQYF
TRBV19,TRBJ2-7,CASSISAGARYEQYF
TRBV28,TRBJ1-5,CASRILGAAYSNQPQHF
TRBV6-4,TRBJ1-6,CASSDGEGYNSPLHF
TRBV10-3,TRBJ2-7,CAISERGMGSYEQYF
TRBV27,TRBJ2-2,CASSLLASGTGELFF
TRBV6-5,TRBJ2-1,CASRGQGNNEQFF
TRBV7-3,TRBJ2-2,CASSLRVAGELFF
TRBV18,TRBJ1-2,CASSRDRANYGYTF
TRBV6-5,TRBJ1-2,CASSPGDRGRGYTF
TRBV30,TRBJ2-4,CACMVGNALAKNIQYF
TRBV4-3,TRBJ1-4,CASSQDPPDSNEKLFF
TRBV28,TRBJ1-4,CASSSPGLNEKLFF
TRBV28,TRBJ1-4,CASSLWGARATNEKLFF
TRBV28,TRBJ1-5,CASSLSGKVKPQHF
TRBV19,TRBJ2-3,CASRRGEGPFDTQYF
TRBV7-7,TRBJ2-2,CASSHQQGAGELFF
TRBV2,TRBJ1-2,CASSEASSRNYGYTF
TRBV5-6,TRBJ2-1,CASSPWVAGSNEQFF
TRBV7-2,TRBJ2-3,CASSLVLAGGTQYF
TRBV7-8,TRBJ2-1,CASSPKEASEQFF
TRBV5-4,TRBJ2-7,CASSQDPGLYYEQYF
TRBV7-9,TRBJ2-3,CASTPDGYTQYF
TRBV11-2,TRBJ2-7,CASSWGAGGYEQYF
TRBV25-1,TRBJ1-2,CASSVPPHGYTF
TRBV7-2,TRBJ2-1,CASSSPGGNEQFF
TRBV7-9,TRBJ2-2,CASSLATGTGNTGELFF
TRBV2,TRBJ2-7,CASTAGPYEQYF
TRBV28,TRBJ2-7,CASSLFAGTSSETYEQYF
TRBV6-5,TRBJ2-3,CASSYGQGPQDTQYF
TRBV4-2,TRBJ1-1,CASSQDPARDSSTMNTEAFF
TRBV4-1,TRBJ2-7,CASSQVQGAHYEQYF
TRBV10-3,TRBJ2-5,CAISDRGGETQYF
TRBV6-5,TRBJ2-5,CASSYRGGPETQYF
TRBV4-1,TRBJ1-1,CASSQGWSENTEAFF
TRBV7-2,TRBJ2-7,CASSLDTGTYEQYF
TRBV7-2,TRBJ2-7,CASSLGGGFSYEQYF
TRBV4-2,TRBJ1-4,CASSLVWRGNEKLFF
TRBV5-6,TRBJ1-5,CASSPNRGQPQHF
TRBV4-1,TRBJ2-5,CASSQDSTVVQETQYF
TRBV6-5,TRBJ1-2,CASSYSGLTNYGYTF
TRBV7-2,TRBJ2-3,CASSYTGGTDTQYF
TRBV29-1,TRBJ2-1,CSVERGAGNEQFF
TRBV6-1,TRBJ2-3,CASRWRVLTDTQYF
TRBV4-2,TRBJ2-1,CASSQGTGAYNEQFF